This T cell receptor (beta chain) was captured in a study of shared clonotypes between healthy human individuals. Across several immunoSEQ plates, the genomic DNA of each subset was split evenly. In the authors' workflow: Junction-only sequences without quality scores were provided by ImmunoSEQ, so filtering was different. Some clones are missing from TCRdb's copy, which holds only in-frame ones; the method was immunoSEQ multiplex PCR. That table supplies the V and J calls and clone size; D and trimming were determined from the DNA. The profile covers about 600,000 clones, with approximately 97% appearing a single time and approximately 0.057% taken by the ten largest. V lost 1 base to trimming and J lost 6 bases; unmatched junction nucleotides: 9. Germline CDR1 reads SGHTA; CDR2 reads FQGTGA. The CDR3 extends over 16 amino acids.

The chain employs TRBV7-3 and TRBJ2-1; 7 bases are shared with TRBD2. This TCR derives from a woman in her thirties in good health. What was sequenced was naive CD4+ T cells sorted from blood. The sample's subset: CD45RA+ positively selected. CDR3 coding DNA: TGTGCCAGCAGCTTAATGGGCAGCGGGAACTTCAATGAGCAGTTCTTC. It is translated as CASSLMGSGNFNEQFF.